This is a list of T cell receptor beta chains from one sample in a study of technical replicates of blood from a handful of donors. Produced via immunoSEQ multiplex PCR; TCRdb's table is partial and in-frame only. In the table there are tens of thousands of clones, about 93% of which are singletons. Sequencing was carried out using T cells isolated from PBMCs. The receptors shown here come from a human donor in good health. Each CDR3 is given with its conserved first and last residue. D genes are given only for firm matches. Clone size is shown for a subset of rows, as once, few, many or a class of expanded clone.

clone_size j_call v_call d_call cdr3_nt cdr3_aa
- TRBJ1-5 TRBV2 - TGTGCCAGCAGTGAAAGGACAGTCAATCAGCCCCAGCATTTT CASSERTVNQPQHF
- TRBJ1-3 TRBV5-1 - TGCGCCAGCAGCTTGGCCTGGGACGGCGTCCCGGGACTTACGAGCTCTGGAAACACCATATATTTT CASSLAWDGVPGLTSSGNTIYF
- TRBJ2-1 TRBV6-5 TRBD1 TGTGCCAGCAGTTACTCACCAGGGGGCGCAAATAATGAGCAGTTCTTC CASSYSPGGANNEQFF
- TRBJ2-7 TRBV5-4 - TGTGCCAGCAGCTTGGGAAGAGGCGGGTCCTACGAGCAGTACTTC CASSLGRGGSYEQYF
- TRBJ1-1 TRBV6-5 TRBD1 TGTGCCAGCAGGGACAGGATGGGGACTGAAGCTTTCTTT CASRDRMGTEAFF
- TRBJ1-2 TRBV29-1 TRBD1 TGCAGCATAAGGGACAGGGGTAACTATGGCTACACCTTC CSIRDRGNYGYTF
- TRBJ2-7 TRBV6-5 - TGTGCCAGCAGTTACGGGCTTCGATACTACGAGCAGTACTTC CASSYGLRYYEQYF
- TRBJ1-2 TRBV4-1 TRBD1 TGCGCCAGCAGCCAAGTCGGGAGACAGGGGGGCTACACCTTC CASSQVGRQGGYTF
few TRBJ2-2 TRBV18 TRBD1 TGTGCCAGCTCACCGTATGGGACAGGCGCGAACACCGGGGAGCTGTTTTTT CASSPYGTGANTGELFF
- TRBJ2-7 TRBV7-9 - TGTGCCAGCAGCTCCCCCTCTGGGCCCAACGAGCAGTACTTC CASSSPSGPNEQYF